This T cell receptor (beta chain) comes out of a study of graft-versus-host responses after intestinal transplantation. Overall study: Among the recipients, transplants were multivisceral, liver-intestinal, or isolated intestinal. The study gave all recipients anti-thymocyte globulin induction, then tacrolimus and steroids for approximately three years.

The CDR3 has 13 residues. V was trimmed by 0 bases and J by 7 bases, leaving 10 bases between them. From germline, CDR1 is SGHDN and CDR2 FVKESK. This table comes from immunoSEQ multiplex PCR, and its TCRdb copy is limited to in-frame clones, with some not included. The sample includes around 90,000 clones, 94% of them seen just once. Note on this clone: What it recognizes is unknown.

Findings and caveats of the study: Early after transplant, HvG declines were associated with peak levels of circulating GvH clones.

The sequenced sample was unstimulated CD4+ T cells sorted from spleen or lymph node cells, obtained before transplant. This chain connects TRBV14 to TRBJ2-7; D remains ambiguous. The source of this sequence is a human donor who was the organ donor for an intestinal transplant. CDR3 nucleotides: TGTGCCAGCAGCCAAGAAATCGGGCTGGAGCAGTACTTC. Translation gives CASSQEIGLEQYF.